The 6 T cell receptor beta chains given below trace back to one sample, sequenced in a study of OX40 agonist ivuxolimab in advanced cancers. The table came from immunoSEQ multiplex PCR; TCRdb's copy has only in-frame clones and leaves some out. Here the sample spans 60,000 to 80,000 clones, over 80% being singletons. The sequences come from CD4+ or CD8+ T cells sorted from blood, collected in a trial of the OX40 agonist ivuxolimab. These receptors all come from an adult with an advanced solid tumor such as melanoma, head and neck, liver or kidney cancer.

The genes are TRBV5-1 and TRBJ2-3, with a weak D call TRBD1 (7 bases). The CDR3 totals 12 residues. In germline, CDR1 is SGHRS, CDR2 YFSETQ. Trimming took 4 bases from V and 10 from J, leaving 13 bases between them. The CDR3 reads CASSLGGTAQYF. CDR3 DNA sequence: TGCGCCAGCAGCCTCGGAGGGACAGCGCAGTATTTT.

The chain combines TRBV6-5 with TRBJ2-1; TRBD2 aligns across 9 bases. The V and J ends lost 7 bases and 0 bases, in that order; junction bases with no gene match: 4. The CDR3 spans 15 residues. Germline V gives CDR1 MNHEY, CDR2 SVGAGI. CDR3: CASTSGATSYNEQFF. CDR3 coding DNA: TGTGCCAGCACTAGCGGGGCGACCTCCTACAATGAGCAGTTCTTC.

V and J are TRBV7-8 and TRBJ2-6, with D perhaps TRBD1 (5 bases). This CDR3 comprises 17 residues. V was clipped by 6 bases and J by 0 bases, with 15 bases between them. The germline CDR1 and CDR2 sequences are SGHVS and FQNEAQ. The CDR3 sequence is CASSPAGSYSGANVLTF. Here the CDR3 DNA reads TGTGCCAGCAGTCCAGCAGGGTCCTACTCTGGGGCCAACGTCCTGACTTTC.

The chain links TRBV7-5 to TRBJ2-1; the table's D gene call, TRBD2, was not cross checked with the DNA. TRBV7-5 represents a pseudogene. The CDR3 consists of 15 residues. As DNA, the CDR3 is TGTGCCAGAAGCCGGCGAGGGAGCTCCTACAATGAGCAGTTCTTC. Its translation is CARSRRGSSYNEQFF.

This clone was detected only once. The chain is built from TRBV11-2 and TRBJ2-4; 9 positions match TRBD2. Per germline, CDR1 SGHAT and CDR2 FQNNGV. The trim removed 5 bases at V and 0 bases at J, leaving 8 bases unmatched. CDR3 size: 17 residues. CDR3 sequence: CASSLFAGGPAKNIQYF. CDR3 nucleotide sequence: TGTGCCAGCAGCCTTTTCGCGGGAGGGCCAGCCAAAAACATTCAGTACTTC.

The V call is TRBV7-2, the J call TRBJ1-2; perhaps TRBD1 as D (5 bases). The CDR3 consists of 13 residues. Trimming cost V 5 bases and J 8 bases, with 15 bases left between them. In germline, CDR1 is SGHTA, CDR2 FQGNSA. DNA of the CDR3: TGTGCCAGCAGCCCACGGGCGGGGGAAGGCTACACCTTC. It yields the protein CASSPRAGEGYTF.